What follows are 18 T cell receptor beta chains derived from one specimen sequenced in a study of cytomegalovirus exposure and HLA in healthy donors. Profiling relied on immunoSEQ multiplex PCR, and the TCRdb table lists in-frame clones only, not all of them. Found here are about 70,000 clones, 94% of them singletons; the top ten hold 1.5% to 1.7%. Sequencing used PBMCs. The receptor source for this set is a man in his late teens or twenties in good health and CMV-seropositive.

The chain links TRBV29-1 to TRBJ2-1; D is unclear. CDR3 length: 13 residues. The germline V gene encodes CDR1 SQVTM and CDR2 ANQGSEA. V gave up 3 bases and J gave up 7 bases, with 13 bases separating them. The CDR3 region has the DNA TGCAGCGTTGACCTCCACAACGTAAATGAGCAGTTCTTC. Translating gives CSVDLHNVNEQFF.

This sequence joins TRBV5-6 and TRBJ2-1, with 7 bases that match TRBD1. The J segment lost 8 bases and the V segment lost 2 bases, leaving 4 bases of the junction unmatched. The length of the CDR3 is 13 residues. CDR1 and CDR2 from the germline V gene are SGHDT and YYEEEE. The DNA for the CDR3 is TGTGCCAGCAGCTTTCAGGGGGACCATGAGCAGTTCTTC. It translates to CASSFQGDHEQFF.

This chain connects TRBV11-3 to TRBJ2-1; possibly TRBD2 for D (5 bases). CDR3 length: 14 amino acids. Germline V gene sequence: CDR1 SGHNT, CDR2 YENEEA. V was cut by 5 bases and J by 7 bases, with 15 bases left in between. The CDR3 nucleotides are TGTGCCAGCAGCCTAACTAGGGCTACGAATGAGCAGTTCTTC. Its translation: CASSLTRATNEQFF.

The chain uses TRBV19 and TRBJ2-2; tentative D call: TRBD2 (5 bases). V lost 2 bases and J lost 1, with 17 bases in between. This CDR3 comprises 18 residues. Germline assignment: CDR1 LNHDA and CDR2 SQIVND (reference sequence). The CDR3 is CASSITPLTTLNTGELFF. In nucleotides, the CDR3 is TGTGCCAGTAGTATAACCCCTCTGACTACTCTGAACACCGGGGAGCTGTTTTTT.

This rearrangement joins TRBV27 to TRBJ2-7, with 12 bases that match TRBD2. V lost 2 bases and J lost 4; bases outside the gene matches: 3. The CDR3 has 15 amino acids. Per the germline V gene, CDR1 is MNHEY and CDR2 is SMNVEV (reference sequence). This chain's CDR3 is CASSLTSGRRYEQYF. The DNA of the CDR3 is TGTGCCAGCAGTTTAACTAGCGGGAGGAGGTACGAGCAGTACTTC.

The rearrangement links TRBV6-1 to TRBJ2-3; D is perhaps TRBD2 (6 bases). The CDR3 has 12 residues. Deletions cut 2 bases from V and 6 bases from J, with 6 bases between. Germline V gene data show CDR1 as MNHNS and CDR2 as SASEGT. The CDR3 spells CASSERGDTQYF. The CDR3 DNA is TGTGCCAGCAGTGAACGGGGGGATACGCAGTATTTT.

The chain links TRBV28 to TRBJ1-2; TRBD1 aligns across 8 bases. This CDR3 is 13 amino acids long. Germline V gene lookup returns CDR1 MDHEN and CDR2 SYDVKM. V was pared by 6 bases and J by 8 bases, with 8 bases of the junction left unmatched. The CDR3 loop reads CASRGDRSEGYTF. CDR3 DNA: TGTGCCAGCAGAGGGGACAGGTCTGAGGGCTACACCTTC.

This chain connects TRBV5-1 to TRBJ2-1; 7 bases line up with TRBD1. From germline, CDR1 is SGHRS and CDR2 YFSETQ. The CDR3 has 11 residues. V shed 3 bases and J 12 bases; nucleotides not matched to a gene: 3. The CDR3, as DNA: TGCGCCAGCAGCTCACGGACAGGGCAGTTCTTC. Encoded protein: CASSSRTGQFF.

This chain joins TRBV27 and TRBJ2-7; 7 bases are shared with TRBD1. CDR1 and CDR2 (germline): MNHEY, SMNVEV (reference sequence). CDR3 length: 15 residues. Trimming removed 1 base from V and 2 bases from J; junction bases left unmatched: 5. CDR3 nucleotides: TGTGCCAGCAGTTTATGGGGACAGCACGCCTACGAGCAGTACTTC. Its protein product is CASSLWGQHAYEQYF.

The genes are TRBV6-1 and TRBJ1-2; maybe TRBD1 (5 bases). Trimming left V 2 bases short and J 3 bases short, with 10 bases between. This CDR3 is 14 amino acids long. Germline V CDR1 and CDR2: MNHNS, SASEGT. CDR3 region: CASSERPRDYGYTF. Written as DNA, the CDR3 is TGTGCCAGCAGTGAAAGGCCCAGGGACTATGGCTACACCTTC.

V is TRBV30 and J is TRBJ2-2; D is perhaps TRBD1 (5 bases). This CDR3 is 15 amino acids long. Trimming pared 4 bases from V and 4 bases from J, leaving 16 bases between. The germline CDR1 and CDR2 sequences are GTSNPN and SVGIG (reference sequence). The CDR3 sequence: CAWTPRAGRTGELFF. As DNA, the CDR3 is TGTGCCTGGACCCCCCGAGCAGGGCGCACCGGGGAGCTGTTTTTT.

This chain links TRBV5-1 with TRBJ2-2, with TRBD1 matching 12 bases. J was trimmed by 3 bases and V by 2 bases; bases with no gene match: 2. Germline V lookup: CDR1 SGHRS, CDR2 YFSETQ. The CDR3 sequence is 16 residues long. DNA for the CDR3: TGCGCCAGCAGCTTCGGGACAGGGGGCTACACCGGGGAGCTGTTTTTT. Translating gives CASSFGTGGYTGELFF.

This chain joins TRBV6-5 and TRBJ1-2; 7 nucleotides agree with TRBD1. This CDR3 is built from 12 residues. After removal of 6 bases from V and 4 bases from J, the junction contained 2 bases not matched to a gene. Germline CDR1 and CDR2: MNHEY and SVGAGI. DNA for the CDR3: TGTGCCAGCAGACAGGGGCTCTATGGCTACACCTTC. Translating gives CASRQGLYGYTF.

The chain is built from TRBV30 and TRBJ2-7; 7 nucleotides match TRBD1. Germline lookup yields CDR1 GTSNPN and CDR2 SVGIG (reference sequence). V was pared by 5 bases and J by 3 bases, with 7 bases of the junction left unmatched. This CDR3 contains 13 residues. The CDR3: CAWGRDRNYEQYF. As DNA, the CDR3 is TGTGCCTGGGGTAGGGACAGAAACTACGAGCAGTACTTC.

The table lists this clone with a count of one. The chain recombines TRBV19 with TRBJ2-5; 7 nucleotides match TRBD2. CDR1 is LNHDA, CDR2 SQIVND, per germline (reference sequence). This CDR3 spans 19 amino acids. V was pared by 0 bases and J by 7 bases, with 20 bases of the junction left unmatched. The DNA for the CDR3 is TGTGCCAGTAGTATAGATCCCCCCTTTCCCCCAGCGGGATTTATGACCCAGTACTTC. It translates to CASSIDPPFPPAGFMTQYF. The whole variable domain, remainder taken from reference TRBV19 and TRBJ2-5, is DGGITQSPKYLFRKEGQNVTLSCEQNLNHDAMYWYRQDPGQGLRLIYYSQIVNDFQKGDIAEGYSVSREKKESFPLTVTSAQKNPTAFYLCASSIDPPFPPAGFMTQYFGPGTRLLVL.

The rearrangement uses TRBV5-1 and TRBJ2-3; 13 nucleotides agree with TRBD2. J lost 6 bases, V lost 4 bases, and 11 bases had no gene match. This CDR3 has 17 amino acids. Germline V gives CDR1 SGHRS, CDR2 YFSETQ. The CDR3 protein is CASSQGLAGSSQDTQYF. For the CDR3, the DNA is TGCGCCAGCAGCCAGGGACTAGCGGGATCCTCTCAGGATACGCAGTATTTT.

The chain has TRBV20-1 and TRBJ1-2; 7 bases fit TRBD1. Germline values: CDR1 DFQATT, CDR2 SNEGSKA (reference sequence). Trimming removed 6 bases from V and 5 bases from J; junction bases left unmatched: 3. This CDR3 contains 11 residues. DNA for the CDR3: TGCAGTGCACGACAGGGATATGGCTACACCTTC. Residues: CSARQGYGYTF.

This clone showed up just once. V is TRBV11-2 and J is TRBJ1-1; D perhaps matches TRBD1 (6 bases). Trimming removed 1 base from V and 1 base from J, with 13 bases in between. This CDR3 comprises 16 residues. Germline CDR1 and CDR2: SGHAT and FQNNGV. CDR3 nucleotide sequence: TGTGCCAGCAGCTTAGCCACAGGGCCAAGGAACACTGAAGCTTTCTTT. Encoded protein: CASSLATGPRNTEAFF.